The TCR beta chain under discussion was sequenced for a study of blood T cells in healthy people across ages. The study's findings and limits: Any conclusive comparison of naive versus antigen-experienced cells was prevented by using unsorted PBMCs.

This clonotype was seen a few times. The antigen remains undetermined. A J-beta primer mix and a sample-barcoded 5' primer were used in a second PCR of roughly 6 to 11 cycles. TCRdb re-analysed the 5' RACE reads in MiXCR, keeping a single row per CDR3 protein. The sample shows over 550,000 distinct CDR3 sequences, about 30% of them seen only once. Germline V gene lookup returns CDR1 GTSNPN and CDR2 SVGIG (reference sequence). This CDR3 has 13 residues. Between the trimmed V and J ends, which lost 2 bases and 10 bases, there was a span of 12 bases. This receptor was obtained from a woman of 80 years or more in good health. The sequencing input was blood. V gene TRBV30 combines with J gene TRBJ1-6; D perhaps matches TRBD1 (6 bases). The CDR3 nucleotides are TGTGCCTGGAGTCCAGGGACAACATCACCCCTCCACTTT. Its protein product is CAWSPGTTSPLHF.